A single TCR beta chain is shown here with its context. Its antigen is still unknown. The data were obtained in a study of T cell responses to AZD1222 COVID-19 vaccine. Notes on the study in general: Clonal diversity was possibly underestimated, and the donors were mostly white British, with more females. The study found Spike-specific TCR breadth and depth rose after two AZD1222 doses. Across the whole spike, CD4 TCRs peaked at regions 160-218 and 743-854. Repertoires in all cases were sampled only once the peak T cell response had passed.

The protocol was immunoSEQ multiplex PCR, while the TCRdb copy is restricted to in-frame clones and leaves out a portion. The table includes about 150,000 clones, about 92% detected once. J lost 3 bases, V lost 3 bases, and 0 bases had no gene match. Germline values: CDR1 MRHNA, CDR2 SNTAGT. The CDR3 is 14 amino acids. This TCR was sampled from an adult in good health. V usage is TRBV6-4 and J usage is TRBJ2-2, with 8 bases aligning to TRBD2. The specimen comprised peripheral blood, sampled on day 0 of AZD1222 vaccination. CDR3 coding DNA: TGTGCCAGCAGTGAGCGGGGGGACACCGGGGAGCTGTTTTTT. Translation gives CASSERGDTGELFF.